This entry describes one T cell receptor (beta chain). Libraries were prepared by immunoSEQ multiplex PCR; TCRdb keeps only in-frame clonotypes and omits some of them. The sample records fewer than 200,000 clones, approximately 95% being singletons. The data stem from a study of control samples from healthy donors and cancer patients. V shed 0 bases and J shed 9 bases, with 16 bases lying between them. Germline V gene sequence: CDR1 SGHRS, CDR2 YFSETQ. CDR3 length equals 15 residues. This receptor was taken from a man between 18 and 35 years old in good health. The chain joins TRBV5-1 to TRBJ2-4, with a weak D call TRBD1 (7 bases). Input material: blood. The CDR3 region is CASSLGEAQGGIQYF. Written as DNA, the CDR3 is TGCGCCAGCAGCTTGGGCGAGGCGCAGGGGGGCATTCAGTACTTC.